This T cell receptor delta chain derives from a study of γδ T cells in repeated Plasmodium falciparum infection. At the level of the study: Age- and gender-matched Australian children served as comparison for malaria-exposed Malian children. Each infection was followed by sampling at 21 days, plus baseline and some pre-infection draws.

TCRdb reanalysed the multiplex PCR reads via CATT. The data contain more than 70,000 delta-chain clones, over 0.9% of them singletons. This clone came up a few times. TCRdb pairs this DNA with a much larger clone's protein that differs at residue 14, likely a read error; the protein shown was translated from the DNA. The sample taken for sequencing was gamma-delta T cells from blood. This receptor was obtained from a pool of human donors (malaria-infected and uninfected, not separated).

The DNA of the CDR3 is TGTGCTCTTGGGGACCTAGGGACGGGGATACACCCGTACGCCGATAAACTCATCTTT. Protein product: CALGDLGTGIHPYADKLIF. The V call is TRDV1, the J call TRDJ1, with 8 bases aligning to TRDD3. TCRdb does not report a J gene; here it was assigned by matching the DNA to germline references. Per the germline V gene, CDR1 is TSWWSYY and CDR2 is QGS. Unmatched junction bases numbered 18, after V lost 3 bases and J lost 3 bases. This CDR3 is built from 19 residues.